This T cell receptor (beta chain) was found in a study of T cells in Graves' hyperthyroidism and ophthalmopathy. Points from the study as a whole: Stable hyperthyroidism was separated from ophthalmopathy by a model based on 13 V-J features.

Ophthalmopathy cases scored 3 or more on the Clinical Activity Score and 4 or more on NOSPECS grade, with duration below 3 months. In making diagnoses, clinical symptoms, serum thyroxine and TRAb, thyroid ultrasound and orbital computed tomography were all used. The TCR beta CDR3 regions underwent amplification using RNA transcripts as the source. TCR CDR3 underwent first-round RT-PCR with the HTBI primer set. TCRdb re-called the multiplex PCR reads through MiXCR, storing one row per CDR3 protein. The data show around 400,000 distinct CDR3 sequences, roughly 15% seen once. About this clonotype itself: Antigen unknown. Since the CDR3 does not end with the conserved phenylalanine or tryptophan, this likely comes from a read error.

Per the germline V gene, CDR1 is LNHDA and CDR2 is SQIVND (reference sequence). The CDR3 loop spans 16 amino acids. Trimming took 2 bases from V and 0 from J, leaving 13 bases between them. The sequenced sample consisted of blood. The rearrangement links TRBV19 to TRBJ1-1; D is perhaps TRBD1 (6 bases). This receptor was taken from a woman aged 55-70 years with Graves' ophthalmopathy. CDR3 sequence (DNA): TGTGCCAGTAGTATATCAAACAGGGTCCTGAACACTGAAGCTTTCCTT. Translating it yields CASSISNRVLNTEAFL.